This TCR beta chain was documented in a study of T cells in women clearing cervical HPV infection. Of note for this clone: Its target is unknown. The CDR3 end lies 3 residues beyond the end of the read and is filled in from the germline J gene.

This CDR3 is 11 amino acids long. Germline loops: CDR1 DFQATT, CDR2 SNEGSKA (reference sequence). The table came from immunoSEQ multiplex PCR; TCRdb's copy has only in-frame clones and leaves some out. The repertoire table contains 30,000 to 35,000 clones. The study's findings and limits: A classifier using richness and V gene abundances reached an AUC of 0.7 to 0.9.

The rearrangement uses TRBV20-1 and TRBJ1-2; D is uncertain. The receptor's source is a woman aged 18-70 years with a cervical HPV16 infection that either progressed to CIN3+ or cleared (not recorded which). The sequenced sample consisted of blood buffy coat. CDR3 region: CSGGLALDYTF. CDR3 DNA (partial): TGCAGTGGAGGGCTAGCGCTCGAC.